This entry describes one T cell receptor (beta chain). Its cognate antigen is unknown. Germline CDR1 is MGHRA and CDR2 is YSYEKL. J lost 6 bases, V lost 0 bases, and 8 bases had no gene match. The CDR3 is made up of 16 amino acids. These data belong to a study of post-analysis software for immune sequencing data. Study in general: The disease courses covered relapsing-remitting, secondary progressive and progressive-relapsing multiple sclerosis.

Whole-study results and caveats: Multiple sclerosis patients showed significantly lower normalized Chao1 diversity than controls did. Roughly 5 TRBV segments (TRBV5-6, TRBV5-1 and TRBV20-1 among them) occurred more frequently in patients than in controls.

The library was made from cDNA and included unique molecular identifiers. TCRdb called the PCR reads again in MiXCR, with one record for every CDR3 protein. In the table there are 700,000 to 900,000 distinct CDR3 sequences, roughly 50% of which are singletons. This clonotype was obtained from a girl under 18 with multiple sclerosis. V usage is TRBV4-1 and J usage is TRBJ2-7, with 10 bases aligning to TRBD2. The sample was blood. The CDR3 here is CASSQEGASGSGEQYF. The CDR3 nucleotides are TGCGCCAGCAGCCAAGAGGGAGCTAGCGGGAGTGGCGAGCAGTACTTC.